The TCR beta chain described here comes from a study of blood T cell repertoires in COVID-19. The CDR3 extends over 14 amino acids. Germline loops: CDR1 MNHEY, CDR2 SMNVEV (reference sequence). Trimming cost V 3 bases and J 9 bases; bases outside gene matches: 4. TCRdb's copy holds only in-frame clones and misses some; the assay was immunoSEQ multiplex PCR. The data show about 370,000 clones, more than 70% seen once. The rearrangement uses TRBV27 and TRBJ1-6; TRBD1 matches at 8 bases. This clonotype originated in a young woman with COVID-19, enrolled during active disease. Sequencing input: peripheral blood. CDR3 DNA sequence: TGTGCCAGCAGTTTTGGGACAGGTCTTTCACCCCTCCACTTT. Protein sequence: CASSFGTGLSPLHF.